These 32 T cell receptor beta chains originate from one sample sequenced in a study of blood T cell repertoires in COVID-19. The table came from immunoSEQ multiplex PCR; TCRdb's copy has only in-frame clones and leaves some out. The sample holds approximately 88,000 clones, more than 65% seen once. Sequenced sample: peripheral blood. The source of these receptors is a woman of 80 years or more with active or convalescent COVID-19.

In this sample, this clone turned up many times. This chain uses TRBV6-5 with TRBJ2-7; TRBD1 agrees at 7 bases. CDR1 is MNHEY, CDR2 SVGAGI, per germline. This CDR3 has 13 amino acids. V shed 10 bases and J 2 bases; nucleotides not matched to a gene: 8. The chain's CDR3 is CATDDRAPYEQYF. CDR3 DNA sequence: TGTGCCACCGACGACAGGGCCCCCTACGAGCAGTACTTC.

The chain recombines TRBV2 with TRBJ1-5; D uncertain. V dropped 0 bases and J dropped 4 bases, with 7 bases sitting between them. The length of the CDR3 is 14 residues. CDR1 is SNHLY and CDR2 is FYNNEI in the germline V gene. CDR3 sequence (DNA): TGTGCCAGCAGTGAAGCGACACCGAATCAGCCCCAGCATTTT. This sequence encodes CASSEATPNQPQHF.

This clone was observed a handful of times. The germline gene is not matched at one end of the junction; a read error may be the cause. The chain combines TRBV7-7 with TRBJ2-5; TRBD1 matches 7 bases. Germline V gives CDR1 SSHAT, CDR2 FNYEAQ (reference sequence). The CDR3 extends over 14 amino acids. The CDR3 nucleotides read TGTGCTAGCAGCCTCGACAGACAGGGTGAGACCCAGTACTTC. This sequence encodes CASSLDRQGETQYF.

Only a few counts were recorded for this clone. CDR3: CASSLRESGGRRDTQYF. Here the CDR3 DNA reads TGTGCCAGCAGCCTTCGAGAGAGCGGGGGGAGGAGGGATACGCAGTATTTT. This sequence joins TRBV11-2 and TRBJ2-3; 9 nucleotides align to TRBD2. J was trimmed by 6 bases and V by 5 bases; bases with no gene match: 15. The CDR3 sequence is 17 residues long. Germline CDR1 and CDR2: SGHAT and FQNNGV.

This chain connects TRBV6-2 or TRBV6-3 to TRBJ2-1; a weak D match, TRBD2 (7 bases). V was pared by 4 bases and J by 8 bases, with 18 bases between. CDR3 size: 15 residues. Germline CDR1 MNHEY, CDR2 SVGEGT. CDR3: CASSLTLRGGDEQFF. In DNA, the CDR3 is TGTGCCAGCAGTTTAACGTTGAGGGGGGGGGATGAGCAGTTCTTC.

The chain links TRBV29-1 to TRBJ2-2, with TRBD1 matching over 12 bases. This CDR3 comprises 15 residues. Germline V gene sequence: CDR1 SQVTM, CDR2 ANQGSEA. The V gene end was trimmed by 2 bases and the J gene end by 8 bases; junction bases not matched to a gene: 6. The CDR3 coding sequence is TGCAGCGTTGAACCGGGGACAGGGGGCATGGGGGAGCTGTTTTTT. This codes for CSVEPGTGGMGELFF.

The rearrangement links TRBV28 to TRBJ2-3; TRBD2 matches 11 bases. In germline, CDR1 is MDHEN, CDR2 SYDVKM. CDR3 size: 13 residues. V dropped 2 bases and J dropped 14; count of bases not matched to a gene: 6. The CDR3: CASSLELAGAPYF. The DNA of the CDR3 is TGTGCCAGCAGTTTAGAACTAGCGGGGGCCCCGTATTTT.

This chain links TRBV28 with TRBJ2-3; 10 positions agree with TRBD1. Germline-derived CDR1 and CDR2 are MDHEN and SYDVKM. V lost 10 bases to trimming and J lost 1 base; unmatched junction nucleotides: 5. CDR3 length equals 14 residues. Written as DNA, the CDR3 is TGTGCCATTGGGGACAGGGGAGGCACAGATACGCAGTATTTT. This translates into CAIGDRGGTDTQYF.

This clone was seen a single time. The chain has TRBV6-4 and TRBJ2-7; 8 bases align to TRBD1. The germline CDR1 and CDR2 sequences are MRHNA and SNTAGT. V dropped 6 bases and J dropped 6; count of bases not matched to a gene: 7. The length of the CDR3 is 13 residues. The CDR3 nucleotides read TGTGCCAGCAGCGCGACAGGGGAGTCCGAGCAGTACTTC. This encodes CASSATGESEQYF.

V is TRBV7-9 and J is TRBJ1-2; TRBD1 aligns across 12 bases. Trimming cost V 5 bases and J 7 bases; bases outside gene matches: 8. CDR1 is SEHNR, CDR2 FQNEAQ, per germline (reference sequence). The CDR3 consists of 15 residues. The CDR3 sequence is CASSPGQGASGGYTF. For the CDR3, the DNA is TGTGCCAGCAGCCCGGGACAGGGGGCAAGTGGTGGCTACACCTTC.

The rearrangement uses TRBV2 and TRBJ1-5; D is perhaps TRBD1 (6 bases). This CDR3 region has 15 residues. Germline V gene lookup returns CDR1 SNHLY and CDR2 FYNNEI. Trimming pared 5 bases from V and 0 bases from J, leaving 11 bases between. The CDR3: CASSSDRNSNQPQHF. The CDR3 DNA sequence: TGTGCCAGCAGTTCTGACAGGAATAGCAATCAGCCCCAGCATTTT.

V and J are TRBV5-1 and TRBJ2-7; possibly TRBD2 for D (5 bases). CDR1 and CDR2 (germline): SGHRS, YFSETQ. CDR3 length equals 14 residues. V lost 4 bases to trimming and J lost 7 bases, with 18 bases between them. Here the CDR3 reads CASSHPDGVLEQYF. CDR3 nucleotide sequence: TGCGCCAGCAGCCATCCGGACGGGGTTCTGGAGCAGTACTTC. Full variable domain (missing parts from reference TRBV5-1 and TRBJ2-7): KAGVTQTPRYLIKTRGQQVTLSCSPISGHRSVSWYQQTPGQGLQFLFEYFSETQRNKGNFPGRFSGRQFSNSRSEMNVSTLELGDSALYLCASSHPDGVLEQYFGPGTRLTVT.

The chain has TRBV5-1 and TRBJ1-1; maybe TRBD1 (5 bases). The V end was cut by 4 bases, the J end by 1 base, with 11 bases between. The CDR3 is made up of 14 amino acids. Germline CDR1 is SGHRS and CDR2 is YFSETQ. As DNA, the CDR3 is TGCGCCAGCAGCCTGGGGCTCCAGAACACTGAAGCTTTCTTT. As protein: CASSLGLQNTEAFF.

The chain recombines TRBV29-1 with TRBJ1-1; 8 nucleotides match TRBD1. V lost 5 bases and J lost 6; bases outside the gene matches: 8. Germline-derived CDR1 and CDR2 are SQVTM and ANQGSEA. This CDR3 spans 13 amino acids. This chain's CDR3 is CSVRSTGVPEAFF. CDR3 DNA: TGCAGCGTTCGATCGACAGGGGTACCTGAAGCTTTCTTT.

The chain employs TRBV27 and TRBJ1-3, with 8 bases aligning to TRBD1. The CDR3 totals 16 residues. The V gene end was trimmed by 5 bases and the J gene end by 5 bases; junction bases not matched to a gene: 11. Per the germline V gene, CDR1 is MNHEY and CDR2 is SMNVEV (reference sequence). The CDR3 reads CASSPIRTGRRNTIYF. The CDR3, as DNA: TGTGCCAGCAGTCCCATTCGGACAGGGAGAAGAAACACCATATATTTT.

The chain carries TRBV10-3 and TRBJ1-1; 9 nucleotides agree with TRBD1. V dropped 3 bases and J dropped 1; count of bases not matched to a gene: 6. Germline CDR1 reads ENHRY; CDR2 reads SYGVKD. The CDR3 is made up of 16 amino acids. The CDR3 here is CAISDPPGQGNTEAFF. The DNA for the CDR3 is TGTGCCATCAGTGATCCTCCGGGACAGGGGAACACTGAAGCTTTCTTT.

The chain recombines TRBV10-3 with TRBJ2-1; 10 bases map to TRBD2. The V and J ends lost 8 bases and 13 bases, in that order; junction bases with no gene match: 11. Germline loops: CDR1 ENHRY, CDR2 SYGVKD. The CDR3 has 13 amino acids. For the CDR3, the DNA is TGTGCCATCGGTCCCGAACTAGCGGGGTTCCAGTTCTTC. Its protein is CAIGPELAGFQFF.

The CDR3 bases are TGTGCCAGCAGCTTTCCCGGGACAGGGACAACCTATGGCTACACCTTC. Translated, it gives CASSFPGTGTTYGYTF. This chain connects TRBV5-4 to TRBJ1-2; TRBD1 matches 9 bases. With 2 bases clipped from V and 4 bases from J, the junction kept 9 bases outside the gene matches. The CDR3 runs 16 residues. Germline V gene lookup returns CDR1 SGHNT and CDR2 YYREEE (reference sequence).

This clone was detected a few times. This CDR3 reads CASSLPEGSLHF. For the CDR3, the DNA is TGTGCCAGCAGTTTACCGGAGGGCAGTCTGCATTTT. This rearrangement joins TRBV27 to TRBJ1-5; D not resolved. V shed 2 bases and J shed 15 bases, with 14 bases lying between them. CDR1 and CDR2 from the germline V gene are MNHEY and SMNVEV (reference sequence). There are 12 residues in the CDR3.

This chain joins TRBV2 and TRBJ2-6; TRBD2 matches 8 bases. The CDR3 runs 17 residues. The V gene's germline CDR1 is SNHLY and CDR2 FYNNEI. J was trimmed by 4 bases and V by 4 bases; bases with no gene match: 9. The CDR3 is CASSGGTRPTGANVLTF. The CDR3 nucleotides are TGTGCCAGCAGTGGGGGGACTAGACCTACCGGGGCCAACGTCCTGACTTTC.

The CDR3 sequence is CASGRQVGENTEAFF. CDR3 DNA sequence: TGTGCCAGCGGAAGACAGGTCGGTGAGAACACTGAAGCTTTCTTT. The V gene is TRBV6-5, the J gene TRBJ1-1; D is possibly TRBD1 (6 bases). Germline CDR1 and CDR2: MNHEY and SVGAGI. This CDR3 comprises 15 residues. V was shortened by 8 bases and J by 1 base, with 17 bases between the two germline ends.

The chain couples TRBV9 to TRBJ2-1, with D unclear. The CDR3 runs to 14 residues. V was shortened by 7 bases and J by 5 bases, with 16 bases between the two germline ends. Germline V lookup: CDR1 SGDLS, CDR2 YYNGEE. CDR3 sequence (DNA): TGTGCCAGCTCTCGGTCTTTCCAAAACAATGAGCAGTTCTTC. Amino acids: CASSRSFQNNEQFF.

The chain joins TRBV7-9 to TRBJ2-1; 7 nucleotides agree with TRBD1. CDR3 size: 14 residues. The junction had 6 bases not matched to a gene; V was cut back by 10 bases and J by 0 bases. Germline V gene sequence: CDR1 SEHNR, CDR2 FQNEAQ (reference sequence). This CDR3 reads CAILQGPSYNEQFF. CDR3 in DNA: TGTGCCATCTTACAGGGGCCCTCCTACAATGAGCAGTTCTTC.

This chain uses TRBV30 with TRBJ2-7; 13 nucleotides agree with TRBD2. This CDR3 is built from 13 residues. The V gene's germline CDR1 is GTSNPN and CDR2 SVGIG (reference sequence). V lost 6 bases, J lost 12 bases, and 11 bases stayed unmatched. The CDR3 DNA is TGTGCCTGCCGAGGGACTAGCGGGGCTGATCCGTACTTC. Translation gives CACRGTSGADPYF.

J is TRBJ2-2 and V is TRBV7-6; 8 bases fit TRBD2. CDR1 and CDR2 (germline): SGHVS, FNYEAQ. With 7 bases clipped from V and 3 bases from J, the junction kept 7 bases outside the gene matches. The CDR3 length is 15 residues. In DNA form, the CDR3 reads TGTGCCAGCACCCCGGGGGGGCTTTACACCGGGGAGCTGTTTTTT. Amino acids: CASTPGGLYTGELFF.

The genes are TRBV4-1 and TRBJ1-3; D gene unclear. The CDR3 has 13 residues. Per germline, CDR1 MGHRA and CDR2 YSYEKL. Trimming took off 0 bases at V and 5 bases at J, with 5 bases between the two ends. CDR3: CASSQEARNTIYF. CDR3 bases: TGCGCCAGCAGCCAAGAAGCAAGAAACACCATATATTTT.

This clone was observed a single time. The chain combines TRBV28 with TRBJ2-5; 8 bases fit TRBD1. Germline V CDR1 and CDR2: MDHEN, SYDVKM. The CDR3 contains 14 residues. J lost 4 bases, V lost 10 bases, and 11 bases had no gene match. CDR3 nucleotide sequence: TGTGCCACCGGACAGGGAAGGGTATTAGAGACCCAGTACTTC. Protein sequence: CATGQGRVLETQYF.

This chain connects TRBV21-1 to TRBJ2-7; TRBD1, as called in the table, went unchecked against the DNA. TRBV21-1 counts as a pseudogene. This CDR3 spans 23 amino acids. The CDR3 loop reads CASSKGNPDSRIARTHLIYEQYF. Here the CDR3 DNA reads TGTGCCAGCAGCAAAGGAAACCCGGACAGCAGAATAGCTAGGACCCACTTAATCTACGAGCAGTACTTC.

This clone has a handful of counts. The V and J genes are TRBV19 and TRBJ2-5; D is perhaps TRBD2 (6 bases). The CDR3 has 15 residues. V lost 7 bases to trimming and J lost 4 bases, with 19 bases between them. Germline-derived CDR1 and CDR2 are LNHDA and SQIVND (reference sequence). The chain's CDR3 is CASTDYQEGRETQYF. In nucleotides, the CDR3 is TGTGCCAGTACCGATTACCAGGAGGGGCGAGAGACCCAGTACTTC.

J is TRBJ2-3 and V is TRBV4-3, with 10 bases aligning to TRBD1. The CDR3 is 16 residues long. Looked up from germline, CDR1 is LGHNA and CDR2 is YSLEER. Trimming cost V 5 bases and J 4 bases; bases outside gene matches: 9. The CDR3 loop is CASSTTAGQGPDTQYF. The CDR3 bases are TGCGCCAGCAGCACAACGGCGGGACAGGGGCCAGATACGCAGTATTTT.

The gene calls are TRBV28 and TRBJ1-5; D is ambiguous. V was shortened by 8 bases and J by 2 bases, with 10 bases between the two germline ends. The CDR3 extends over 13 amino acids. Germline V CDR1 and CDR2: MDHEN, SYDVKM. The CDR3 sequence: CASARQGNQPQHF. The CDR3 DNA follows: TGTGCCAGCGCCCGGCAGGGCAATCAGCCCCAGCATTTT. Filled out from reference TRBV28 and TRBJ1-5, the complete variable domain reads DVKVTQSSRYLVKRTGEKVFLECVQDMDHENMFWYRQDPGLGLRLIYFSYDVKMKEKGDIPEGYSVSREKKERFSLILESASTNQTSMYLCASARQGNQPQHFGDGTRLSIL.

This sequence joins TRBV19 and TRBJ2-7, with a possible D match to TRBD1 (5 bases). Trimming took off 1 base at V and 2 bases at J, with 9 bases between the two ends. This CDR3 comprises 14 residues. Germline V gene lookup returns CDR1 LNHDA and CDR2 SQIVND (reference sequence). The CDR3: CASSIGGATYEQYF. The CDR3 coding sequence is TGTGCCAGTAGTATAGGTGGGGCCACCTACGAGCAGTACTTC.